The entry that follows covers one T cell receptor beta chain sequence. The CDR3 covers 13 residues. The germline CDR1 and CDR2 sequences are MNHNY and SVGAGI (reference sequence). V was clipped by 0 bases and J by 4 bases, with 7 bases between them. This specimen belongs to a study of blood T cell dynamics during melanoma immunotherapy. The time point was: pre-treatment baseline. Here immunoSEQ multiplex PCR was the method, and the copy in TCRdb shows in-frame clones only, minus some. Of over 10,000 clones in the sample, under 95% were seen once. This specimen consisted of effector memory CD8+ T cells from blood, obtained from a patient treated with checkpoint blockade. The chain has TRBV6-6 and TRBJ2-7; D gene ambiguous. The TCR was taken from a human donor with melanoma. This CDR3 reads CASSYSPTYEQYF. The CDR3 DNA is TGTGCCAGCAGTTACTCGCCTACATACGAGCAGTACTTC.